A single sample is the source of the 14 T cell receptor beta chains below, sequenced in a study of cytomegalovirus exposure and HLA in healthy donors. The method was immunoSEQ multiplex PCR; TCRdb's version includes in-frame clones alone and lacks a portion of them. The sample contains 70,000 or so clones, roughly 94% of which appear only once. Source material: PBMCs. The receptors come from a woman aged 18-35 years in good health and CMV-seropositive.

The chain recombines TRBV7-3 with TRBJ2-5, with TRBD2 matching over 16 bases. This CDR3 spans 18 amino acids. Germline CDR1 and CDR2: SGHTA and FQGTGA. Germline trimming cut 5 bases from V and 2 bases from J; bases unmatched to any gene: 8. CDR3 loop: CASSPGTSGRGGQETQYF. CDR3 coding DNA: TGTGCCAGCAGCCCAGGGACTAGCGGGAGGGGGGGGCAAGAGACCCAGTACTTC.

The CDR3 spells CASSRTDSVNTEAFF. The CDR3 region has the DNA TGTGCCAGCAGTCGAACAGACAGCGTCAACACTGAAGCTTTCTTT. The chain is built from TRBV6-6 and TRBJ1-1; TRBD1 might be the D (5 bases). The germline V and J ends were trimmed by 5 bases and 2 bases, with 15 bases remaining between them. Germline-derived CDR1 and CDR2 are MNHNY and SVGAGI (reference sequence). This CDR3 region has 15 residues.

V gene TRBV29-1 combines with J gene TRBJ1-2, with a tentative D call TRBD1 (5 bases). The germline gives CDR1 SQVTM, CDR2 ANQGSEA. The V end lost 5 bases, the J end lost 4 bases, and 20 bases lay between the germline ends. The CDR3 covers 15 residues. The CDR3, as DNA: TGCAGCGTTCCAGACAGCACCGCCGGGGGCTATGGCTACACCTTC. Its translation is CSVPDSTAGGYGYTF.

The V gene is TRBV7-5, the J gene TRBJ1-1; the table's D call, TRBD1, was not checked against the DNA. TRBV7-5 constitutes a pseudogene. The length of the CDR3 is 12 residues. As DNA, the CDR3 is TGTGTCACGGGACAGTTGAGCACTGAAGCTTTCTTT. Protein: CVTGQLSTEAFF.

The chain recombines TRBV5-1 with TRBJ2-7; no definite D call. The CDR3 runs to 15 residues. Trimming stripped 4 bases from V and 2 bases from J, with 16 bases between. Germline values: CDR1 SGHRS, CDR2 YFSETQ. In DNA, the CDR3 is TGCGCCAGCAGCGCCGCTGGCGGCTCGGCCTACGAGCAGTACTTC. The encoded protein is CASSAAGGSAYEQYF.

The gene calls are TRBV5-1 and TRBJ2-5; TRBD1 matches 7 bases. The J call may be incorrect, as the DNA end agrees better with TRBJ2-7. The germline gives CDR1 SGHRS, CDR2 YFSETQ. The CDR3 has 15 amino acids. The CDR3 loop reads CASRAVRGHNYEQYF. CDR3 nucleotide sequence: TGCGCCAGCAGAGCAGTGAGGGGGCATAACTACGAGCAGTACTTC.

The V call is TRBV1, the J call TRBJ2-1; the table gives TRBD2 as D, unverified against the DNA. TRBV1 is a pseudogene locus. The CDR3 runs to 18 residues. The CDR3 bases are TGCACCAGCAGCCAAGATAGTGTGATCGGGAGCCGGGCCAATGAGCAGTTCTTC. As protein: CTSSQDSVIGSRANEQFF.

The count of this clone is one. V is TRBV6-5 and J is TRBJ2-5, with 7 nucleotides matching TRBD1. This CDR3 region has 14 residues. Trimming cost V 0 bases and J 3 bases; bases outside gene matches: 1. CDR1 MNHEY and CDR2 SVGAGI come from the germline V gene. CDR3 sequence reads: CASSYSGTEETQYF. The CDR3 nucleotides are TGTGCCAGCAGTTACTCCGGGACAGAAGAGACCCAGTACTTC.

The V gene is TRBV7-8, the J gene TRBJ2-7, with D tentatively TRBD2 (6 bases). The CDR3 loop spans 17 amino acids. Germline CDR1 reads SGHVS; CDR2 reads FQNEAQ. V lost 2 bases to trimming and J lost 7 bases, with 24 bases between them. The CDR3 is CASSLLRGPAGAGEQYF. CDR3 DNA: TGTGCCAGCAGCTTACTACGGGGTCCAGCGGGTGCGGGTGAGCAGTACTTC.

The CDR3 bases are TGTGCCAGCAGCTTAAGTCCAGGGATCTACGAGCAGTACTTC. Protein product: CASSLSPGIYEQYF. The rearrangement uses TRBV11-2 and TRBJ2-7, with TRBD1 as a possible D gene (5 bases). CDR1 is SGHAT, CDR2 FQNNGV, per germline. This CDR3 contains 14 residues. Trimming took off 2 bases at V and 3 bases at J, with 11 bases between the two ends. The full variable domain, completed using reference TRBV11-2 and TRBJ2-7, is EAGVAQSPRYKIIEKRQSVAFWCNPISGHATLYWYQQILGQGPKLLIQFQNNGVVDDSQLPKDRFSAERLKGVDSTLKIQPAKLEDSAVYLCASSLSPGIYEQYFGPGTRLTVT.

The V and J genes are TRBV5-1 and TRBJ2-3, with D unresolved. CDR3 length: 15 amino acids. Trimming removed 0 bases at V and 2 bases at J, with 10 bases between. From germline, CDR1 is SGHRS and CDR2 YFSETQ. CDR3 nucleotides: TGCGCCAGCAGCTTGGCCAACCAGGACACAGATACGCAGTATTTT. Its protein product is CASSLANQDTDTQYF.

The chain uses TRBV19 and TRBJ2-7, with TRBD1 identical over 7 bases. V shed 9 bases and J 0 bases; nucleotides not matched to a gene: 5. Germline CDR1 and CDR2: LNHDA and SQIVND (reference sequence). The CDR3 length is 13 residues. CDR3 sequence (DNA): TGTGCCAGGAAAGACAGGGTCTCCTACGAGCAGTACTTC. Protein product: CARKDRVSYEQYF.

The V and J genes are TRBV30 and TRBJ1-2; D not certain. Germline V gene data show CDR1 as GTSNPN and CDR2 as SVGIG (reference sequence). The V end was cut by 2 bases, the J end by 0 bases, with 13 bases between. The CDR3 extends over 15 amino acids. CDR3 in amino acids: CAWSLVQRANYGYTF. CDR3 sequence (DNA): TGTGCCTGGAGTCTTGTCCAGCGAGCTAACTATGGCTACACCTTC.

The chain joins TRBV11-3 to TRBJ2-5; TRBD1 agrees at 8 bases. V was clipped by 5 bases and J by 9 bases; unmatched bases: 8. CDR3 length: 13 amino acids. The germline V gene has CDR1 SGHNT and CDR2 YENEEA. The DNA of the CDR3 is TGTGCCAGCAGCCGGACAGGGCCAGGGGCCCAGTACTTC. This translates into CASSRTGPGAQYF.